Shown below are 23 T cell receptor beta chains from a single sample sequenced in a study of T cell clonality in common variable immunodeficiency (dated by TCRdb to between 2015 and 2016). The library was generated by the immunoSEQ multiplex PCR assay. Entries here come from immuneACCESS through TCRdb and include only in-frame sequences with V and J called. Some clones fail to appear in such tables; in the studies checked, an unresolved V gene covers under half of the shortfall, and the cause of the remainder is unknown. The table puts roughly 42,000 clones in this sample, none counted just once. 2.8% of the sample is in the top ten clones. Sequenced material: peripheral blood mononuclear cells. These receptors were obtained from a person aged 18 to 75 in good health.

This clone was counted between two and nine times. The read comes to an end 3 residues before the CDR3 does, leaving the germline J gene to fill in the end. V is TRBV5-1 and J is TRBJ2-7, with TRBD2 matching 7 bases. The V gene end was trimmed by 2 bases and the J gene end by 4 bases; junction bases not matched to a gene: 3. The CDR3 sequence is 13 residues long. CDR1 is SGHRS and CDR2 is YFSETQ in the germline V gene. The CDR3 DNA, read in part, is TGCGCCAGCAGCTTAAGGGAGGGGTACGAG. Translation: CASSLREGYE. The whole CDR3 sequence reads CASSLREGYEQYF.

Comments on this clone: Read data end 3 residues before the CDR3 end; the end is taken from the germline J gene. The rearrangement joins TRBV27 to TRBJ2-7, with D possibly TRBD2 on 5 matching bases. CDR1 is MNHEY and CDR2 is SMNVEV in the germline V gene (reference sequence). The CDR3 is 15 residues long. Trimming pared 5 bases from V and 1 base from J, leaving 15 bases between. The DNA read from the CDR3 is TGTGCCAGCAGTCCGATCGCGGGTTCATCCTACGAG. It yields the protein CASSPIAGSSYE. Given in full, the CDR3 is CASSPIAGSSYEQYF.

This clone was counted many times. The CDR3 end falls 3 residues outside the read, so it is completed with the germline J gene. This chain links TRBV30 with TRBJ1-6, with a weak D call TRBD1 (6 bases). With 2 bases removed from V and 8 bases from J, the gap between germline ends came to 19 bases. Germline-derived CDR1 and CDR2 are GTSNPN and SVGIG (reference sequence). The CDR3 extends over 16 amino acids. CDR3 DNA, as far as it was read: TGTGCCTGGAGTTTCCCACGGGGGGCGGATTATTCACCC. Encoded protein: CAWSFPRGADYSP. In full, the CDR3 reads CAWSFPRGADYSPLHF.

This clone was picked up many times. The read comes to an end 3 residues before the CDR3 does, leaving the germline J gene to fill in the end. The chain uses TRBV19 and TRBJ2-1, with a possible D match to TRBD2 (7 bases). In germline, CDR1 is LNHDA, CDR2 SQIVND (reference sequence). With 1 base removed from V and 5 bases from J, the gap between germline ends came to 12 bases. The CDR3 covers 15 residues. The CDR3 sequence is CASSIGGGGNNEQFF. The CDR3 bases that were read are TGTGCCAGTAGTATAGGCGGGGGCGGTAACAATGAG.

This clone has a count of ten or more. The read halts 3 residues ahead of the CDR3 end, with the missing end drawn from the germline J gene. The rearrangement links TRBV6-1 to TRBJ1-2, with a possible D match to TRBD1 (5 bases). In germline, CDR1 is MNHNS, CDR2 SASEGT. Trimming left V 2 bases short and J 4 bases short, with 11 bases between. CDR3 length: 14 residues. The DNA read from the CDR3 is TGTGCCAGCAGTGAACAGGGTGAGGGCTATGGC. Translated, it gives CASSEQGEGYG. The CDR3 in its entirety is CASSEQGEGYGYTF.

This clone appeared a few times. The CDR3 is cut off 3 residues early in the read; its end comes from the germline J gene. This chain connects TRBV7-8 to TRBJ2-5, with 8 nucleotides matching TRBD2. The germline CDR1 and CDR2 sequences are SGHVS and FQNEAQ. V was clipped by 4 bases and J by 5 bases; unmatched bases: 3. The CDR3 has 13 residues. The part of the CDR3 DNA that was read is TGTGCCAGCAGCTCCGGGGGGGGTGAGACC. As protein: CASSSGGGET. The full CDR3 is CASSSGGGETQYF. The variable domain in full, with the rest retrieved from reference TRBV7-8 and TRBJ2-5, is GAGVSQSPRYKVAKRGQDVALRCDPISGHVSLFWYQQALGQGPEFLTYFQNEAQLDKSGLPSDRFFAERPEGSVSTLKIQRTQQEDSAVYLCASSSGGGETQYFGPGTRLLVL.

At least ten counts were recorded for this clone. The DNA ends 3 residues before the CDR3 does, and the rest of the CDR3 is filled in from the germline J gene. The chain couples TRBV20-1 to TRBJ2-3; the match to TRBD2 covers 7 bases. Trimming removed 4 bases from V and 6 bases from J; junction bases left unmatched: 1. This CDR3 comprises 11 residues. Per the germline V gene, CDR1 is DFQATT and CDR2 is SNEGSKA (reference sequence). Partial CDR3 DNA: TGCAGTGCTACAGCGGGGGATACG. As protein: CSATAGDT. The entire CDR3 sequence reads CSATAGDTQYF.

As concerns this clone: Read data end 3 residues before the CDR3 end; the end is taken from the germline J gene. The chain couples TRBV10-2 to TRBJ2-7, with 8 bases matching TRBD1. CDR3 size: 12 residues. Germline V gives CDR1 WSHSY, CDR2 SAAADI. V was clipped by 7 bases and J by 3 bases; unmatched bases: 2. Incomplete CDR3 DNA: TGCGCCAGCAAAGGACAGGGCTACGAG. Amino acid sequence: CASKGQGYE. The full CDR3 is CASKGQGYEQYF.

At least ten counts were recorded for this clone. The germline gene is not matched at one end of the junction; a read error may be the cause. The read terminates 3 residues before the CDR3 end, so the remaining end is supplied by the germline J gene. The identical CDR3 is also encoded by other nucleotide sequences in the sample. The chain couples TRBV7-7 to TRBJ2-1; 15 bases are a match to TRBD2. This CDR3 is built from 15 residues. Germline V gives CDR1 SSHAT, CDR2 FNYEAQ (reference sequence). Partial CDR3 DNA: TGTGCTAGCAGCTTAGGGACTAGCGGGGGGAATGAG. It yields the protein CASSLGTSGGNE. The complete CDR3 reads CASSLGTSGGNEQFF.

This clone was detected many times. Sequencing ends 3 residues short of the CDR3 end; the germline J gene provides the rest. The chain recombines TRBV5-6 with TRBJ1-2; 7 bases map to TRBD1. After removal of 6 bases from V and 2 bases from J, the junction contained 4 bases not matched to a gene. The germline V gene has CDR1 SGHDT and CDR2 YYEEEE. This CDR3 has 13 amino acids. The CDR3 sequence is CASTPRGNYGYTF. The sequenced CDR3 bases are TGTGCCAGCACCCCCAGGGGGAACTATGGC.

This clone was found many times. From the germline J gene comes the end of the CDR3, since the read stops 3 residues before it. This rearrangement joins TRBV7-6 to TRBJ2-1; the D gene is possibly TRBD2 (6 bases). V dropped 5 bases and J dropped 9 bases, with 11 bases sitting between them. The CDR3 is 12 residues long. Germline V gene lookup returns CDR1 SGHVS and CDR2 FNYEAQ. The sequenced CDR3 bases are TGTGCCAGCAGCCCGCGGGGCACTGAG. Its translation is CASSPRGTE. The whole CDR3 region reads CASSPRGTEQFF.

This clone was recorded at least ten times. Sequencing ends 3 residues short of the CDR3 end; the germline J gene provides the rest. V gene TRBV20-1 combines with J gene TRBJ2-7; 7 bases are a match to TRBD1. The ends lost 3 bases at V and 4 bases at J; junction bases unmatched: 6. Germline V gene sequence: CDR1 DFQATT, CDR2 SNEGSKA (reference sequence). The CDR3 runs to 13 residues. Incomplete CDR3 DNA: TGCAGTGCTAGTGGGCAGGGGGTATACGAG. Translation: CSASGQGVYE. The CDR3 as a whole reads CSASGQGVYEQYF.

To note about this clone: Read sequence stops 3 residues before the CDR3 end, and the germline J gene provides the missing end. This sequence joins TRBV2 and TRBJ2-3; a weak D match, TRBD1 (7 bases). The CDR3 covers 16 residues. V lost 6 bases and J 2 bases, leaving 18 bases between the germline ends. Germline CDR1 is SNHLY and CDR2 is FYNNEI. CDR3 DNA (partial): TGTGCCAGCAGCAGGGGGGTCCGGTTTTCCACAGATACG. Its translation is CASSRGVRFSTDT. The full-length CDR3 reads as CASSRGVRFSTDTQYF.

This clone was observed at least ten times. The read stops 3 residues short of the end of the CDR3; the missing end is completed from the germline J gene. The rearrangement joins TRBV7-2 to TRBJ2-7; weak D call: TRBD2 (6 bases). Germline-derived CDR1 and CDR2 are SGHTA and FQGNSA. Deletions cut 4 bases from V and 4 bases from J, with 17 bases between. This CDR3 comprises 15 residues. This chain's CDR3 is CASSSVPGLTYEQYF. The CDR3 bases that were read are TGTGCCAGCAGCTCTGTCCCGGGACTGACATACGAG. The full variable domain, its missing parts supplied by reference TRBV7-2 and TRBJ2-7, is GAGVSQSPSNKVTEKGKDVELRCDPISGHTALYWYRQSLGQGLEFLIYFQGNSAPDKSGLPSDRFSAERTGGSVSTLTIQRTQQEDSAVYLCASSSVPGLTYEQYFGPGTRLTVT.

The table lists this clone with many counts. The read ends 3 residues shy of where the CDR3 ends; the end is completed using the germline J gene. This rearrangement joins TRBV7-2 to TRBJ1-5; D not certain. V lost 3 bases, J lost 1 base, and 4 bases lay in between. The germline V gene has CDR1 SGHTA and CDR2 FQGNSA. The CDR3 consists of 13 residues. This chain's CDR3 is CASSFQSNQPQHF. The DNA read from the CDR3 is TGTGCCAGCAGCTTCCAGAGCAATCAGCCC.

This clone was picked up a small number of times. This could be a read error, since a much larger clone is one nucleotide away. The read gets to within 3 residues of the CDR3 end, and the germline J gene fills in the rest. The sample carries other DNA sequences with the same CDR3. V usage is TRBV2 and J usage is TRBJ1-3; 8 positions agree with TRBD1. Germline V gene sequence: CDR1 SNHLY, CDR2 FYNNEI. CDR3 length: 15 amino acids. Here the CDR3 reads CASEDRGVAGNTIYF. The part of the CDR3 DNA that was read is TGTGCCAGCGAAGACAGGGGAGTCGCTGGAAACACA.

Regarding this clone: The read ends 3 residues early relative to the CDR3; the germline J gene fills the gap. V gene TRBV11-2 combines with J gene TRBJ2-5; D possibly corresponds to TRBD2 (5 bases). CDR1 and CDR2 from the germline V gene are SGHAT and FQNNGV. V was trimmed by 3 bases and J by 4 bases, leaving 9 bases between them. CDR3 length: 13 residues. The sequenced CDR3 bases are TGTGCCAGCAGCTTGCTAGCTCCAGAGACC. Its protein is CASSLLAPET. The whole CDR3 is CASSLLAPETQYF.

This clone appeared many times. The missing CDR3 end, 3 residues past where the read stops, is filled in from the germline J gene. This chain links TRBV7-8 with TRBJ2-2, with TRBD2 matching over 11 bases. The CDR3 length is 18 residues. Germline CDR1 SGHVS, CDR2 FQNEAQ. Unmatched junction bases numbered 8, after V lost 4 bases and J lost 1 base. CDR3 DNA, as far as it was read: TGTGCCAGCAGCTCCGTAGCGGGAGGGAATTGGAACACCGGGGAG. Protein product: CASSSVAGGNWNTGE. The whole CDR3 sequence reads CASSSVAGGNWNTGELFF.

This clone was observed many times. The CDR3 end is not reached by the read, which stops 3 residues before it; the germline J gene fills it in. The chain couples TRBV5-1 to TRBJ2-1; D not certain. Germline CDR1 is SGHRS and CDR2 is YFSETQ. The CDR3 runs 17 residues. V lost 1 base and J 0 bases, leaving 14 bases between the germline ends. The CDR3 sequence is CASSLISGVGSYNEQFF. Partial CDR3 DNA: TGCGCCAGCAGCTTGATATCGGGTGTAGGCTCCTACAATGAG. The full variable domain, with the rest looked up from reference TRBV5-1 and TRBJ2-1, is KAGVTQTPRYLIKTRGQQVTLSCSPISGHRSVSWYQQTPGQGLQFLFEYFSETQRNKGNFPGRFSGRQFSNSRSEMNVSTLELGDSALYLCASSLISGVGSYNEQFFGPGTRLTVL.

This clone appeared many times. From the germline J gene comes the end of the CDR3, since the read stops 3 residues before it. The chain uses TRBV10-3 and TRBJ2-1, with 9 bases aligning to TRBD2. The CDR3 runs 16 residues. Germline lookup yields CDR1 ENHRY and CDR2 SYGVKD. V lost 2 bases, J lost 7 bases, and 9 bases stayed unmatched. CDR3 amino acids: CAISEPLSSGGNEQFF. Incomplete CDR3 DNA: TGTGCCATCAGTGAGCCCCTGTCCAGCGGGGGGAATGAG.

This clone was recorded a few times. Read data end 3 residues before the CDR3 end; the end is taken from the germline J gene. This rearrangement joins TRBV5-1 to TRBJ1-5; 10 nucleotides align to TRBD1. This CDR3 is 16 amino acids long. J gave up 4 bases and V 0 bases, and 4 bases lay outside the gene matches. The germline gives CDR1 SGHRS, CDR2 YFSETQ. The covered CDR3 bases are TGCGCCAGCAGCTTGGGGACAGGGGGTCGGAATCAGCCC. This translates into CASSLGTGGRNQP. The whole CDR3 reads CASSLGTGGRNQPQHF.

This clone was found many times. Sequencing ends 3 residues short of the CDR3 end; the germline J gene provides the rest. The V gene is TRBV20-1, the J gene TRBJ2-7; the match to TRBD2 covers 11 bases. CDR1 and CDR2 from the germline V gene are DFQATT and SNEGSKA (reference sequence). This CDR3 is built from 15 residues. V lost 6 bases to trimming and J lost 4 bases; unmatched junction nucleotides: 11. The CDR3 protein is CSARPQTSGTYEQYF. CDR3 DNA, as far as it was read: TGCAGTGCCAGACCCCAGACTAGCGGGACTTACGAG.

About this clone: The read ends 3 residues before the CDR3 terminus; that terminus is restored from the germline J gene. The chain links TRBV5-1 to TRBJ2-2, with TRBD2 identical over 15 bases. CDR3 size: 19 residues. CDR1 is SGHRS and CDR2 is YFSETQ in the germline V gene. The V and J ends lost 3 bases and 0 bases, in that order; junction bases with no gene match: 6. The covered CDR3 bases are TGCGCCAGCAGCTCGGGACTAGCGGGAGGTTTCGCGAACACCGGGGAG. It codes for CASSSGLAGGFANTGE. The full CDR3 protein is CASSSGLAGGFANTGELFF.